Shown below are 10 T cell receptor beta chains from a single sample sequenced in a study of a mutant IDH1 vaccine in newly diagnosed glioma. Time point described: baseline, week 1 (first vaccination visit). Treatment here: pre-vaccination baseline after standard-of-care therapy. Generated by immunoSEQ multiplex PCR, the TCRdb table keeps only in-frame clones and is missing some. The sample contains approximately 54,000 clones, 65% to 85% of which appear only once. The specimen comprised PBMCs, sampled from a glioma patient treated with radiotherapy, temozolomide or both. The receptors here all came from a man younger than 35 with glioma.

This chain joins TRBV10-1 and TRBJ1-3; D may be TRBD1 (6 bases). Trimming took off 7 bases at V and 1 base at J, with 8 bases between the two ends. Germline V gives CDR1 WNHNN, CDR2 SYGVQD (reference sequence). This CDR3 is 13 amino acids long. The DNA of the CDR3 is TGCGCCAGCACTGGGACATCTGGAAACACCATATATTTT. Translation: CASTGTSGNTIYF.

The chain couples TRBV27 to TRBJ2-6; D gene uncertain. The V and J ends lost 1 base and 1 base respectively, with 5 bases between them. This CDR3 region has 15 residues. Germline values: CDR1 MNHEY, CDR2 SMNVEV (reference sequence). CDR3 coding DNA: TGTGCCAGCAGTTTATTGGGATCTGGGGCCAACGTCCTGACTTTC. Its protein product is CASSLLGSGANVLTF.

The chain carries TRBV6-4 and TRBJ2-1, with TRBD1 matching over 9 bases. With V trimmed by 0 bases and J by 6 bases, 3 bases remained unmatched. The V gene's germline CDR1 is MRHNA and CDR2 SNTAGT. The CDR3 spans 15 residues. DNA of the CDR3: TGTGCCAGCAGTGACTCTGGGACAGGGTCCAATGAGCAGTTCTTC. Protein sequence: CASSDSGTGSNEQFF.

This rearrangement joins TRBV4-3 to TRBJ2-5; D assignment may be TRBD1 or TRBD2 (6 bases each). The V end lost 0 bases, the J end lost 1 base, and 21 bases lay between the germline ends. Per germline, CDR1 LGHNA and CDR2 YSLEER. This CDR3 is 19 amino acids long. The CDR3 DNA reads TGCGCCAGCAGCCAAGATCCCCCCGGGGGCAGGGGAGGCCAAGAGACCCAGTACTTC. Its protein is CASSQDPPGGRGGQETQYF.

The chain uses TRBV5-4 and TRBJ2-7, with 9 bases aligning to TRBD1. The CDR3 is 15 residues long. The V segment lost 3 bases and the J segment 2 bases; nucleotides outside the gene matches: 6. The V gene's germline CDR1 is SGHNT and CDR2 YYREEE (reference sequence). CDR3 DNA sequence: TGTGCCAGCAGCTCCTTCCGGGACAGGGCCTACGAGCAGTACTTC. It encodes CASSSFRDRAYEQYF.

The chain couples TRBV30 to TRBJ2-5; D may be TRBD2 (6 bases). There are 14 residues in the CDR3. Germline CDR1 GTSNPN, CDR2 SVGIG (reference sequence). V was trimmed by 1 base and J by 4 bases, leaving 13 bases between them. In DNA form, the CDR3 reads TGTGCCTGGAGTGAGGCAGGGAGGAGAGAGACCCAGTACTTC. This gives the protein CAWSEAGRRETQYF.

V usage is TRBV10-3 and J usage is TRBJ1-5; D perhaps matches TRBD1 (5 bases). Germline V lookup: CDR1 ENHRY, CDR2 SYGVKD. CDR3 length: 16 amino acids. Between the trimmed V and J ends, which lost 7 bases and 0 bases, there was a span of 16 bases. CDR3 region: CAINQAGPYSNQPQHF. Here the CDR3 DNA reads TGTGCCATCAACCAGGCGGGGCCTTATAGCAATCAGCCCCAGCATTTT.

This clone appeared many times. V gene TRBV5-4 combines with J gene TRBJ1-2; no clear D gene. The germline gives CDR1 SGHNT, CDR2 YYREEE (reference sequence). The CDR3 contains 14 residues. V was pared by 7 bases and J by 4 bases, with 17 bases between. The CDR3 protein is CASGKSSGFYGYTF. CDR3 DNA sequence: TGTGCCAGCGGGAAGTCCTCCGGATTCTATGGCTACACCTTC.

The chain is built from TRBV15 and TRBJ2-7; possibly TRBD2 for D (6 bases). The germline V and J ends were trimmed by 5 bases and 0 bases, with 23 bases remaining between them. This CDR3 is 18 amino acids long. CDR1 is LNHNV, CDR2 YYDKDF, per germline (reference sequence). CDR3 amino acids: CATSGLSRDWESSYEQYF. The CDR3 nucleotides read TGTGCCACCAGCGGGCTAAGTCGGGACTGGGAGAGCTCCTACGAGCAGTACTTC.

V is TRBV6-5 and J is TRBJ1-4; perhaps TRBD1 as D (5 bases). The V gene lost 2 bases and the J gene lost 1 base, with 8 bases spanning the gap. There are 15 residues in the CDR3. Germline V gene lookup returns CDR1 MNHEY and CDR2 SVGAGI. The DNA for the CDR3 is TGTGCCAGCAGTTACGGGGGGGGAACTAATGAAAAACTGTTTTTT. It yields the protein CASSYGGGTNEKLFF.